The T cell receptor (beta chain) under discussion was sequenced for a study of blood T cells in healthy people across ages. Together with a sample-barcoded 5' primer, a J-beta primer mix was included in a second PCR lasting roughly 6 to 12 cycles. Each CDR3 protein gets one entry after TCRdb re-called the 5' RACE reads with MiXCR. The table records around 900,000 distinct CDR3 sequences, roughly 51% of them present only once. Germline CDR1 reads DFQATT; CDR2 reads SNEGSKA (reference sequence). There are 15 residues in the CDR3. V shed 1 base and J shed 4 bases, with 14 bases lying between them. The sequenced sample was blood. The chain employs TRBV20-1 and TRBJ2-1, with D possibly matching TRBD1 (6 bases). The receptor comes from a woman aged 55-69 years in good health. DNA of the CDR3: TGCAGTGCTAGAGGACAGGCGGAGCGATACAATGAGCAGTTCTTC. Its translation: CSARGQAERYNEQFF.